This TCR beta chain comes out of a study of CD8 T cells in ankylosing spondylitis. Findings and caveats of the study: Disease-linked clones displayed a CD8+ phenotype and appeared relatively rarely in peripheral blood. Matched ankylosing spondylitis synovial fluid reportedly showed significant enrichment of disease-linked clones.

TCRdb itself ran the 5' RACE reads through MiXCR, one entry per CDR3 protein. The sample gives about 140,000 distinct CDR3 sequences, about a third of which show up once; 6% is in the top ten. There are many counts of this clonotype. Its matching antigen is unknown. Germline assignment: CDR1 ENHRY and CDR2 SYGVKD. The CDR3 runs to 14 residues. The V end was cut by 8 bases, the J end by 6 bases, with 16 bases between. This chain links TRBV10-3 with TRBJ2-2, with a possible D match to TRBD1 (5 bases). This receptor was taken from a male donor with ankylosing spondylitis. Sequencing was performed on synovial fluid, either unsorted or a sorted T cell fraction (not recorded which). CDR3 DNA: TGTGCCATCGGGTTTCAGGGATCGGCCGGGGAGCTGTTTTTT. It encodes CAIGFQGSAGELFF.